Reported below is one T cell receptor beta chain. Antigen: not known. The data stem from a study of shared clonotypes between healthy human individuals. Study conclusions and caveats: Sampling covered blood only; tissue repertoires likely differ.

The authors distributed each subset's genomic DNA evenly over several immunoSEQ plates. Data came from immunoSEQ multiplex PCR; TCRdb stores just in-frame clones and leaves some out. The table lists a few hundred thousand clones, 79% of them singletons. The clonotype comes from a woman aged 35 to 49 in good health. Some clones in this sample may be carry-over from other donors' samples. Sequencing input: PBMCs.

The CDR3 loop is CAGGDRNYGYTF. The CDR3 nucleotides are TGTGCGGGTGGGGACAGGAACTATGGCTACACCTTC. J is TRBJ1-2 and V is TRBV28, with 8 bases lining up with TRBD1. Germline CDR1 is MDHEN and CDR2 is SYDVKM. This CDR3 has 12 residues.